Here is one T cell receptor beta chain with its context. Using its own MiXCR run on the 5' RACE reads, TCRdb lists one record per CDR3 protein. This sample has 200,000 to 300,000 distinct CDR3 sequences, with around 6.7% found just once. The sample is drawn from a study of T cells after yellow fever vaccination. The CDR3 is made up of 13 amino acids. V lost 3 bases to trimming and J lost 7 bases, with 12 bases between them. Per germline, CDR1 KGHSH and CDR2 LQKENI. This sample comprised CD4+ T cells sorted from PBMCs, obtained on the day of the yellow fever booster vaccination. The TCR sequence derives from a young man who received the YFV17D yellow fever vaccine. V gene TRBV18 combines with J gene TRBJ1-1, with D perhaps TRBD1 (5 bases). The CDR3 DNA sequence: TGTGCCAGCTCACCCCAGGGAAATAATGAAGCTTTCTTT. It yields the protein CASSPQGNNEAFF.